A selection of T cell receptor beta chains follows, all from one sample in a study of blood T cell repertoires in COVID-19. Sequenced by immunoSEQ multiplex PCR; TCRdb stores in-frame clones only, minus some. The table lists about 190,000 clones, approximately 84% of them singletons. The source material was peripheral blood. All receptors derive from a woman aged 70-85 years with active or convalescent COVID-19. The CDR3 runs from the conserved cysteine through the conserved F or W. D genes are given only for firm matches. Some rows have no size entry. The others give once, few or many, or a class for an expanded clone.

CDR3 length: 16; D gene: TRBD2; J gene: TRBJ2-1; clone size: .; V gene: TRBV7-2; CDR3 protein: CASSPQGRTRLNEQFF; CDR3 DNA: TGTGCCAGCAGCCCCCAAGGGAGGACTAGACTCAATGAGCAGTTCTTC
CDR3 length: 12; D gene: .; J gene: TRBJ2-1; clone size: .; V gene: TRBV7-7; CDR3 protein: CASRGGWNEQFF; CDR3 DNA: TGTGCCAGCAGAGGCGGCTGGAATGAGCAGTTCTTC
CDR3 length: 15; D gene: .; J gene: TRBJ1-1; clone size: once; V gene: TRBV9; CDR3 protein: CASSVSSGLRTEAFF; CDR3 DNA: TGTGCCAGCAGCGTTTCTAGCGGTCTGAGAACTGAAGCTTTCTTT
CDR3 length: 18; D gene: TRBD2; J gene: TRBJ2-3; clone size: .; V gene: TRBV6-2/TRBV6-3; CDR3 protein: CASSRILPAGGLTDTQYF; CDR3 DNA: TGTGCCAGCAGTCGGATTTTACCAGCGGGAGGGCTCACAGATACGCAGTATTTT
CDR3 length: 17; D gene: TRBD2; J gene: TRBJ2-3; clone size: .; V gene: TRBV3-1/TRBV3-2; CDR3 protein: CASSPFGTSGSTDTQYF; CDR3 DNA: TGTGCCAGCAGCCCATTCGGGACTAGCGGGAGCACAGATACGCAGTATTTT
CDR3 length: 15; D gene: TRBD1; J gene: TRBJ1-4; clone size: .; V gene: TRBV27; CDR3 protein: CASSTRGLVNEKLFF; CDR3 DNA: TGTGCCAGCAGCACCAGGGGGTTGGTTAATGAAAAACTGTTTTTT
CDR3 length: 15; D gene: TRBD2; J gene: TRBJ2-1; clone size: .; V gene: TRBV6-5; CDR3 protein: CASTQAGGVYNEQFF; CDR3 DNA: TGTGCCAGCACCCAAGCGGGAGGTGTGTACAATGAGCAGTTCTTC
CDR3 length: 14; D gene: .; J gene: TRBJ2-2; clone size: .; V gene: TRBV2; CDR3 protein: CASSAQALGGELFF; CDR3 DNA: TGTGCCAGCAGTGCGCAGGCCCTCGGCGGGGAGCTGTTTTTT
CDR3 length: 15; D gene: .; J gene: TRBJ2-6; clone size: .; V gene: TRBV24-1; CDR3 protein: CATSDPVTGANVLTF; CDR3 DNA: TGTGCCACCAGTGACCCCGTAACTGGGGCCAACGTCCTGACTTTC
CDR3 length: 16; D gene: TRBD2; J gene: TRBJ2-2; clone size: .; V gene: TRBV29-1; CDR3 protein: CSVEDWSSGDTGELFF; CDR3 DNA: TGCAGCGTTGAAGATTGGAGTAGCGGGGACACCGGGGAGCTGTTTTTT
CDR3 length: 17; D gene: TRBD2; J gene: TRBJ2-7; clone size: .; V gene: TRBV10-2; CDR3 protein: CASSESRGLAGPYEQYF; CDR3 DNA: TGCGCCAGCAGTGAGTCCCGTGGACTAGCGGGGCCCTACGAGCAGTACTTC
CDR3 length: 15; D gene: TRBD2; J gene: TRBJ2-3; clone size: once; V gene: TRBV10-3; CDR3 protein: CAISELSGATDTQYF; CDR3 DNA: TGTGCCATCAGTGAGTTGAGCGGGGCCACAGATACGCAGTATTTT
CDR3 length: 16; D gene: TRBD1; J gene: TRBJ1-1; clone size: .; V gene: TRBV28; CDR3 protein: CASSFKGANVNTEAFF; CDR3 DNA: TGTGCCAGCAGTTTTAAGGGGGCGAATGTGAACACTGAAGCTTTCTTT
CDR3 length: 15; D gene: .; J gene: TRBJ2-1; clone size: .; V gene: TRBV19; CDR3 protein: CASSTRGDPDNEQFF; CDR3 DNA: TGTGCCAGTAGCACCCGGGGTGACCCGGACAATGAGCAGTTCTTC
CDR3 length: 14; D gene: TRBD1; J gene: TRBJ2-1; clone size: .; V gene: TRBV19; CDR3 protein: CASIGTATYNEQFF; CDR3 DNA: TGTGCCAGTATAGGGACAGCAACCTACAATGAGCAGTTCTTC
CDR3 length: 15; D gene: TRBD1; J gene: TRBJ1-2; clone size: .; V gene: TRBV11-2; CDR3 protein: CASSWALAGGNGYTF; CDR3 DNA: TGTGCCAGCAGCTGGGCGCTTGCAGGGGGAAACGGCTACACCTTC
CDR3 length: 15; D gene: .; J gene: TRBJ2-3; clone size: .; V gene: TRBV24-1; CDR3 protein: CATTLMTTSTDTQYF; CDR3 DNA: TGTGCCACCACTCTGATGACTACTAGCACAGATACGCAGTATTTT
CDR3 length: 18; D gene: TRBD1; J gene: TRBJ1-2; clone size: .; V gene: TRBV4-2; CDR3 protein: CASSQDGTGFGANYGYTF; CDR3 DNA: TGTGCCAGCAGCCAAGATGGGACAGGGTTTGGAGCTAACTATGGCTACACCTTC
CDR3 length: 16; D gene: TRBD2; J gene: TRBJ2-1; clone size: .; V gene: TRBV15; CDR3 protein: CATSRDSAGVSNEQFF; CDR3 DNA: TGTGCCACCAGCAGAGATTCGGCGGGAGTTAGCAATGAGCAGTTCTTC
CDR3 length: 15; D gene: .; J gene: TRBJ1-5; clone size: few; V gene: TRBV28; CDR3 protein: CASSFAGRSNQPQHF; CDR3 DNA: TGTGCCAGCAGTTTCGCAGGGAGGAGCAATCAGCCCCAGCATTTT
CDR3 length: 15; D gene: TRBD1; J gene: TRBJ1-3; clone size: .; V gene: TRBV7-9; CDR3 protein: CASSLSRDSGNTIYF; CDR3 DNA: TGTGCCAGCAGCCTCAGCCGGGACAGCGGAAACACCATATATTTT
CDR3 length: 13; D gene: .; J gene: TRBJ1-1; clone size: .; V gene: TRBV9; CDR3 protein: CASSVGDRTEAFF; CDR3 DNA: TGTGCCAGCAGCGTAGGAGACAGGACTGAAGCTTTCTTT
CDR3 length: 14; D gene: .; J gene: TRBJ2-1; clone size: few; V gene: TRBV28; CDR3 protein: CASSRLVRNNEQFF; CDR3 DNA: TGTGCCAGCAGCAGACTAGTTCGGAACAATGAGCAGTTCTTC
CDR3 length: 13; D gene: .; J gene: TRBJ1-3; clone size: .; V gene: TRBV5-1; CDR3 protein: CASSQKTGNTIYF; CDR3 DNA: TGCGCCAGCAGCCAAAAGACAGGAAACACCATATATTTT